These 9 T cell receptor beta chains were sequenced from one sample in a study of T cell responses to AZD1222 COVID-19 vaccine (dated by TCRdb to about 2021). Library prep was done by the immunoSEQ multiplex PCR assay. In TCRdb, the immuneACCESS table is reduced to in-frame sequences with V and J assigned. These tables do not hold every clone; where another copy was compared, an unresolved V gene accounts for under half, and the others remain unexplained. This sample gives fewer than 200,000 clones in total; about 89% of them show up just once. The biggest ten clones account for around 1.6% of the sample. According to the study, the label for this sample's time point signals: baseline before first vaccination. The sequencing here drew on peripheral blood, taken on day 0 of AZD1222 vaccination. The receptors originated from an adult in good health.

The chain uses TRBV5-6 and TRBJ2-3, with D possibly called TRBD1 or TRBD2 (6 bases each). With 8 bases removed from V and 2 bases from J, the gap between germline ends came to 18 bases. Germline CDR1 and CDR2: SGHDT and YYEEEE. The CDR3 runs to 15 residues. In DNA form, the CDR3 reads TGTGCCAGTGGACCGAGGGGGGTTTACACAGATACGCAGTATTTT. It yields the protein CASGPRGVYTDTQYF.

This chain links TRBV4-2 with TRBJ1-6; D remains ambiguous. CDR1 is LGHNA, CDR2 YNFKEQ, per germline. CDR3 length equals 17 residues. Trimming took off 0 bases at V and 10 bases at J, with 19 bases between the two ends. CDR3 region: CASSQERRNDVRSPLHF. CDR3 coding DNA: TGTGCCAGCAGCCAAGAGCGCAGGAACGACGTTAGGTCACCCCTCCACTTT.

This clone was picked up a small number of times. CDR3 sequence: CASSLDRASRGIQYF. The CDR3 nucleotides are TGTGCCAGCAGTTTGGACAGGGCGTCGCGGGGGATTCAGTACTTC. The rearrangement joins TRBV28 to TRBJ2-4; TRBD1 is a possible D gene (8 bases). Trimming pared 3 bases from V and 10 bases from J, leaving 19 bases between. Per the germline V gene, CDR1 is MDHEN and CDR2 is SYDVKM. The CDR3 covers 15 residues.

V and J are TRBV27 and TRBJ1-2, with D unresolved. The CDR3 is made up of 14 amino acids. V lost 2 bases and J lost 7, with 14 bases in between. Germline lookup yields CDR1 MNHEY and CDR2 SMNVEV (reference sequence). The CDR3 region is CASSLLAGMGGYTF. DNA for the CDR3: TGTGCCAGCAGTTTACTGGCGGGGATGGGTGGCTACACCTTC.

The chain joins TRBV3-1 (or the pseudogene TRBV3-2) to TRBJ2-7; no firm D call. In germline, CDR1 is LGHDT, CDR2 YNNKEL (reference sequence). Trimming took off 1 base at V and 2 bases at J, with 6 bases between the two ends. The length of the CDR3 is 13 residues. The CDR3 DNA follows: TGTGCCAGCAGCCAAGCACGGGCCTACGAGCAGTACTTC. As protein: CASSQARAYEQYF.

This chain joins TRBV21-1 and TRBJ2-7; the table's D call, TRBD1, has no DNA check behind it. TRBV21-1 is marked as a pseudogene. CDR3 length equals 14 residues. The chain's CDR3 is CASSLRDRYYEQYV. DNA of the CDR3: TGTGCCAGCAGCTTACGGGACAGGTACTACGAGCAGTACGTC.

The rearrangement links TRBV6-6 to TRBJ1-5, with D maybe TRBD1 (5 bases). Per germline, CDR1 MNHNY and CDR2 SVGAGI (reference sequence). The CDR3 is 15 residues long. Trimming cost V 7 bases and J 4 bases, with 17 bases left between them. This chain's CDR3 is CASTPPGGGNQPQHF. The CDR3 nucleotides read TGTGCCAGCACCCCACCGGGGGGGGGTAATCAGCCCCAGCATTTT.

This chain links TRBV6-5 with TRBJ1-6; D not certain. CDR1 is MNHEY, CDR2 SVGAGI, per germline. The ends were cut back, 5 bases at V and 7 bases at J, with 6 bases in the middle. The CDR3 is made up of 12 amino acids. The CDR3 region is CASSPLNSPLHF. The CDR3 DNA reads as TGTGCCAGCAGTCCTCTCAATTCACCCCTCCACTTT.

The CDR3 DNA follows: TGTGCCAGCAGCCCCGAGTCCCAGCATTTT. Its translation: CASSPESQHF. The V gene is TRBV7-9, the J gene TRBJ1-5; D is unclear. The CDR3 has 10 residues. The V gene's germline CDR1 is SEHNR and CDR2 FQNEAQ (reference sequence). V gave up 5 bases and J gave up 11 bases, with 7 bases separating them.